Included here is one T cell receptor beta chain sequence, with context. A junction boundary mismatches the germline segment, possibly from a read error. The sample belongs to a study of molecular identifiers for immune sequencing clone quantification. Study information: Four of five splits of RNA from 20,000 or 100,000 naive CD8 cells were sequenced in replicates.

Libraries used 20,000 to 1,000,000 sorted naive CD8 T cells and 10%, 30% or 50% RNA input. As CD8+CD4-CCR7+CD45RA+ cells, naive CD8 T cells were sorted. Preparation methods for the bulk TCR libraries were those previously described, with listed TCR primers. TCRdb itself ran the PCR reads through MiXCR, one entry per CDR3 protein. The repertoire includes 600,000 to 650,000 distinct CDR3 sequences, just under 20% of them detected once, and around 0.9% sits in the top ten. Germline assignment: CDR1 MNHEY and CDR2 SMNVEV (reference sequence). CDR3 length: 13 residues. The chain couples TRBV27 to TRBJ1-5; unclear D gene. The TCR was taken from a human donor in good health. Some libraries in this study had Jurkat cell RNA spiked in. Sequencing used naive CD8+ T cells from blood, with Jurkat cell RNA spiked in. As to subset: FACS-sorted CD8+CD4-CCR7+CD45RA+ naive T cells. This CDR3 is CAISLSPNQPQHF. CDR3 in DNA: TGTGCCATCAGTTTATCACCCAATCAGCCCCAGCATTTT.